This T cell receptor (beta chain) is from a study of response to subunit inactivated influenza vaccine. Looked up from germline, CDR1 is MDHEN and CDR2 is SYDVKM. Losses at the gene ends were 1 base for V and 0 bases for J; bases not matched to a gene: 3. This CDR3 has 15 amino acids. TCRdb fed the RT-PCR reads into MiXCR, producing one record per CDR3 protein. The sample contains under 200,000 distinct CDR3 sequences, around 12% of which appear only once. These data were also reused for a study on T cells expressing NK-cell markers. That paper states: For TCR beta, cDNA was produced by 5'RACE template switching with UMIs.

The chain employs TRBV28 and TRBJ2-7, with TRBD1 matching over 7 bases. The sequences come from CD8+ T cells sorted from PBMCs, collected 11 to 12 days after vaccination. This receptor was identified in a man aged 45-60 years who received an inactivated influenza vaccine. The CDR3 protein is CASSLSGTVSYEQYF. Here the CDR3 DNA reads TGTGCCAGCAGTTTATCGGGGACAGTCTCCTACGAGCAGTACTTC.